The clone carrying this T cell receptor (beta chain) has a single count. As yet, its antigen is unknown. Trimming stripped 5 bases from V and 1 base from J, with 15 bases between. The CDR3 is 15 residues long. Germline CDR1 and CDR2: MNHNY and SVGAGI (reference sequence). The data belong to a study of cytomegalovirus exposure and HLA in healthy donors. Study overall: The roughly 110 validation repertoires were reported in a later analysis to have been generated on the same platform as the roughly 700 first-cohort repertoires.

Profiling relied on immunoSEQ multiplex PCR, and the TCRdb table lists in-frame clones only, not all of them. The sample records about 110,000 clones, under 97% being singletons. Points from the study as a whole: First-cohort TCR clusters were later found to tend to co-occur in the 120 or so validation repertoires. Researchers catalogued 164 TCR beta chains as cytomegalovirus-associated. The CMV antigen specificity of a few CMV-associated chains was confirmed through in vitro analysis.

This chain joins TRBV6-6 and TRBJ2-7; tentatively, D is TRBD1 (7 bases). This TCR derives from a woman aged 18-30 years in good health and CMV-seronegative. The sample consisted of PBMCs. The CDR3 DNA reads as TGTGCCAGCAGTACACAGGGGCGGGATTCCTACGAGCAGTACTTC. Amino acids: CASSTQGRDSYEQYF.